This TCR beta chain was sequenced during a study of T cell responses to AZD1222 COVID-19 vaccine. The data were produced by immunoSEQ multiplex PCR, yet TCRdb's version contains in-frame clones alone and is incomplete. The top ten hold roughly a tenth of the sample, which has roughly 120,000 clones, over 75% seen once. V was trimmed by 4 bases and J by 3 bases, leaving 15 bases between them. This CDR3 region has 15 residues. CDR1 and CDR2 from the germline V gene are SGHTA and FQGNSA. The clonotype was recovered from an adult in good health. V is TRBV7-2 and J is TRBJ2-5; D is perhaps TRBD2 (6 bases). The starting material was peripheral blood, obtained on day 0 of AZD1222 vaccination. CDR3 protein: CASSSTLAFEETQYF. In DNA form, the CDR3 reads TGTGCCAGCAGCTCAACACTAGCTTTCGAAGAGACCCAGTACTTC.